This is a list of T cell receptor beta chains from one sample in a study of T-cell reconstitution after alpha-beta-depleted transplantation in children. Via MiXCR, TCRdb re-called the PCR reads, giving one row per CDR3 protein. Here the sample spans 900,000 or so distinct CDR3 sequences, about 15% being singletons. Sequencing was performed on PBMCs, mostly from graft donor cells, taken 360 days after TCRalphabeta/CD19-depleted stem cell transplant. Source of these receptors: a male patient aged 5 to 17 who had a stem cell transplant for acute lymphoblastic leukemia, so the T cells may come from the graft donor. CDR3s leave out the opening cysteine and the closing phenylalanine or tryptophan.

V | CDR3
TRBV29-1 | SVSQGAGTSGTYNEQF
TRBV5-1 | ASSLSQSYNEQF
TRBV7-9 | ASSSFNNYEQY
TRBV9 | ASSVSAGTGELF
TRBV5-1 | ASSLSQGGPYEQY
TRBV29-1 | SVEVGRPEY
TRBV3-1 | ASSQLSATSGREETQY
TRBV7-8 | ASSLGQVRADTQY
TRBV7-9 | ASSTWTGGGEQY
TRBV11-2 | ASSWGGWREKLF
TRBV6-1 | ASSERGRDRGPH
TRBV29-1 | SVALAYEQY
TRBV14 | ASSELGQGLGDTQY
TRBV7-9 | ASSLVLGTQETQY
TRBV10-3 | AISETNAYNEQF
TRBV5-1 | ASSLSTLATGANVLT
TRBV12-3/TRBV12-4 | ASSPRLAWTGELF
TRBV20-1 | SARDRPGRREQY
TRBV5-1 | ASSLVPVWRAPFQETQY
TRBV5-1 | ASSLETAAYEQY
TRBV2 | ASSEGKWRSSYEQY
TRBV29-1 | STKAGLWRKDTQY
TRBV2 | ASRVSQLADTQY
TRBV4-2 | ASSQDTVRETQY
TRBV5-1 | ASSYRTGTYNEQF
TRBV10-3 | AIRERDGVGDNSPLH
TRBV15 | ATSRGGQHYGYT
TRBV11-2 | ASSLTYGTFYGYT
TRBV5-1 | ASSLRLAGVGAPLSYEQY
TRBV7-9 | ASSLGSTGANVLT
TRBV7-9 | ASSSSVGGNSTDTQY
TRBV18 | ASSPGQGLIQPQH
TRBV7-9 | ASNVGASTEAF
TRBV9 | ASSVEGFETQY
TRBV5-1 | ASSLHRRWGYQPQH
TRBV25-1 | ASTTWTANTGELF
TRBV24-1 | ATSGPGTTDYEQY
TRBV4-1 | ASSPRWGANQPQH
TRBV4-1 | ASSQVGPLSNQPQH
TRBV18 | ASSPVEREFYEQY
TRBV7-2 | ASSLAPPRGGNYQETQY